The 28 T cell receptor beta chains given below trace back to one sample, sequenced in a study of blood T cell repertoires in COVID-19 (dated by TCRdb to between 2020 and 2021). Library prep was done by the immunoSEQ multiplex PCR assay. TCRdb's version of the immuneACCESS table is confined to in-frame rearrangements and falls short of the full clone set. An unresolved V gene accounts for under half of the shortfall where checked; the remainder is of unknown origin. The sample records 100,000 or so clones, 84% of which are singletons. Clones ranked in the top ten supply under 2% of the sample. The material sequenced was peripheral blood. Every receptor here comes from an older man with active or convalescent COVID-19.

This chain links TRBV7-2 with TRBJ2-2; D perhaps matches TRBD1 (6 bases). This CDR3 is built from 16 residues. Looked up from germline, CDR1 is SGHTA and CDR2 is FQGNSA. V was shortened by 3 bases and J by 0 bases, with 11 bases between the two germline ends. The CDR3 nucleotides are TGTGCCAGCAGCTTCTTGACAGGCGCGAACACCGGGGAGCTGTTTTTT. Its translation is CASSFLTGANTGELFF.

The chain carries TRBV24-1 and TRBJ1-1, with TRBD1 matching over 7 bases. V shed 9 bases and J 3 bases; nucleotides not matched to a gene: 12. CDR1 is KGHDR, CDR2 SFDVKD, per germline. The CDR3 totals 15 residues. In DNA form, the CDR3 reads TGTGCCACCCGGGACAACAGGGGACCCGACACTGAAGCTTTCTTT. Amino acid sequence: CATRDNRGPDTEAFF.

V usage is TRBV18 and J usage is TRBJ1-4; TRBD1 aligns across 10 bases. V gave up 2 bases and J gave up 5 bases; unmatched junction bases: 5. CDR1 and CDR2 from the germline V gene are KGHSH and LQKENI. This CDR3 is 16 amino acids long. The CDR3 loop is CASSPGQGQGNEKLFF. In nucleotides, the CDR3 is TGTGCCAGCTCACCAGGCCAGGGACAGGGGAATGAAAAACTGTTTTTT.

This clone has just a few counts. CDR3 bases: TGTGCCAGCAGTAGGGGGGGACCCCGTAACTATGGCTACACCTTC. It specifies CASSRGGPRNYGYTF. V and J are TRBV6-5 and TRBJ1-2; weak D call: TRBD1 (6 bases). The CDR3 contains 15 residues. Germline V lookup: CDR1 MNHEY, CDR2 SVGAGI. The V end lost 5 bases, the J end lost 1 base, and 14 bases lay between the germline ends.

The chain uses TRBV7-6 and TRBJ2-2; D uncertain. The CDR3 spans 14 residues. Germline-derived CDR1 and CDR2 are SGHVS and FNYEAQ. The ends were cut back, 1 base at V and 7 bases at J, with 10 bases in the middle. The chain's CDR3 is CASSLGQPGGELFF. CDR3 bases: TGTGCCAGCAGCTTAGGACAACCCGGCGGGGAGCTGTTTTTT. Full variable domain (remainder filled in from reference TRBV7-6 and TRBJ2-2): GAGVSQSPRYKVTKRGQDVALRCDPISGHVSLYWYRQALGQGPEFLTYFNYEAQQDKSGLPNDRFSAERPEGSISTLTIQRTEQRDSAMYRCASSLGQPGGELFFGEGSRLTVL.

The chain joins TRBV4-1 to TRBJ2-2; tentatively, D is TRBD1 (6 bases). Trimming left V 1 base short and J 7 bases short, with 16 bases between. CDR1 is MGHRA, CDR2 YSYEKL, per germline. The CDR3 totals 16 residues. CDR3 DNA: TGCGCCAGCAGCCAAGTTCTGGCAGGGGATGACGGGGAGCTGTTTTTT. Protein sequence: CASSQVLAGDDGELFF.

The chain couples TRBV7-6 to TRBJ1-1; D not resolved. CDR1 is SGHVS and CDR2 is FNYEAQ in the germline V gene. The CDR3 has 15 residues. V lost 4 bases to trimming and J lost 1 base, with 13 bases between them. The CDR3 DNA sequence: TGTGCCAGCAGCTGGCTTGGTGGAGGGAACACTGAAGCTTTCTTT. It is translated as CASSWLGGGNTEAFF.

The V call is TRBV21-1, the J call TRBJ1-1; the D call TRBD1 from the table was never checked on the DNA. TRBV21-1 is deemed a pseudogene. This CDR3 has 12 residues. The CDR3 DNA follows: TGTGCCAGCAGCAGGAGCAGGGGAGAAGCTTTCTTT. Translating gives CASSRSRGEAFF.

The chain couples TRBV28 to TRBJ2-5; D possibly corresponds to TRBD2 (6 bases). There are 14 residues in the CDR3. Germline V CDR1 and CDR2: MDHEN, SYDVKM. V was shortened by 8 bases and J by 0 bases, with 13 bases between the two germline ends. The CDR3 region is CASSRAGNQETQYF. CDR3 in DNA: TGTGCCAGCTCCCGGGCGGGGAACCAAGAGACCCAGTACTTC.

This clone has a handful of counts. This chain joins TRBV9 and TRBJ1-2; D unresolved. V shed 2 bases and J shed 6 bases, with 11 bases lying between them. The length of the CDR3 is 13 residues. Germline V lookup: CDR1 SGDLS, CDR2 YYNGEE. CDR3 residues: CASSVVRVDGYTF. CDR3 DNA: TGTGCCAGCAGCGTGGTGAGAGTGGATGGCTACACCTTC.

The genes are TRBV5-6 and TRBJ1-2; no reliable D call. The CDR3 is 12 amino acids. Germline loops: CDR1 SGHDT, CDR2 YYEEEE. V was cut by 7 bases and J by 1 base, with 8 bases left in between. The CDR3 spells CASFGDNYGYTF. Here the CDR3 DNA reads TGTGCCAGCTTCGGAGATAACTATGGCTACACCTTC.

This clone was observed a single time. This chain links TRBV18 with TRBJ2-3; D is perhaps TRBD2 (6 bases). Looked up from germline, CDR1 is KGHSH and CDR2 is LQKENI. The CDR3 totals 14 residues. V lost 3 bases and J 2 bases, leaving 9 bases between the germline ends. CDR3 sequence reads: CASSPVAATDTQYF. In nucleotides, the CDR3 is TGTGCCAGCTCACCGGTAGCGGCCACAGATACGCAGTATTTT.

Concerning this clone: Relative to the germline gene, one junction end is altered; a read error may explain this. V and J are TRBV2 and TRBJ1-1; TRBD1 aligns across 9 bases. Germline V gene data show CDR1 as SNHLY and CDR2 as FYNNEI. This CDR3 is built from 15 residues. The CDR3 loop is CASREEQGAGTEAFF. The CDR3, as DNA: TGTGCCAGCAGGGAAGAACAGGGGGCGGGCACTGAAGCTTTCTTT.

This clone was observed a handful of times. V usage is TRBV28 and J usage is TRBJ2-7; D is ambiguous. Germline CDR1 is MDHEN and CDR2 is SYDVKM. The CDR3 has 13 amino acids. The V end was cut by 4 bases, the J end by 4 bases, with 11 bases between. This chain's CDR3 is CASSYSPTYEQYF. Here the CDR3 DNA reads TGTGCCAGCAGTTACTCCCCGACATACGAGCAGTACTTC.

This chain uses TRBV20-1 with TRBJ1-2, with 9 bases lining up with TRBD1. The V segment lost 6 bases and the J segment 7 bases; nucleotides outside the gene matches: 3. The length of the CDR3 is 11 residues. CDR1 and CDR2 (germline): DFQATT, SNEGSKA (reference sequence). CDR3 coding DNA: TGCAGTGCAAGGGACAGGGCTGGCTACACCTTC. This sequence encodes CSARDRAGYTF.

The table lists this clone with a count of one. The chain uses TRBV5-3 and TRBJ1-2, with D unclear. TRBV5-3 is known as an ORF, though its function is uncertain. V shed 4 bases and J shed 7 bases, with 17 bases lying between them. The CDR3 totals 14 residues. CDR3 amino acids: CARSPWTVGSGYTF. In DNA form, the CDR3 reads TGTGCCAGAAGCCCTTGGACGGTTGGGAGTGGCTACACCTTC.

The V and J genes are TRBV6-6 and TRBJ2-7, with TRBD1 identical over 8 bases. This CDR3 comprises 15 residues. CDR1 is MNHNY and CDR2 is SVGAGI in the germline V gene (reference sequence). Trimming took 0 bases from V and 4 from J; bases not matched to a gene: 5. The CDR3 region is CASSYSGTGNYEQYF. As DNA, the CDR3 is TGTGCCAGCAGTTACTCGGGGACAGGTAATTACGAGCAGTACTTC.

DNA of the CDR3: TGTGCCAGCAGTTTGACTAGCGTCGGTGAGCAGTTCTTC. Translation: CASSLTSVGEQFF. The rearrangement links TRBV12-3 or TRBV12-4 to TRBJ2-1; 8 bases align to TRBD2. The trim removed 3 bases at V and 9 bases at J, leaving 4 bases unmatched. The CDR3 extends over 13 amino acids.

The rearrangement uses TRBV3-1 (or the pseudogene TRBV3-2) and TRBJ1-3; perhaps TRBD1 as D (5 bases). The V end was cut by 4 bases, the J end by 0 bases, with 16 bases between. This CDR3 contains 17 residues. Germline CDR1 is LGHDT and CDR2 is YNNKEL (reference sequence). The CDR3 bases are TGTGCCAGCAGCCGCGGGACCCCCATGAGCTCTGGAAACACCATATATTTT. It codes for CASSRGTPMSSGNTIYF.

There are a few counts of this clone. The rearrangement joins TRBV7-3 to TRBJ2-7, with D tentatively TRBD2 (6 bases). The CDR3 sequence is 13 residues long. V was pared by 2 bases and J by 6 bases, with 11 bases between. Germline CDR1 and CDR2: SGHTA and FQGTGA. CDR3 sequence (DNA): TGTGCCAGCAGCTTATCCGGGACTCGCGAGCAGTACTTC. Its protein is CASSLSGTREQYF.

This chain connects TRBV9 to TRBJ2-5; a possible D gene is TRBD1 (7 bases). V gave up 2 bases and J gave up 5 bases, with 16 bases separating them. Germline assignment: CDR1 SGDLS and CDR2 YYNGEE. The length of the CDR3 is 15 residues. CDR3 loop: CASSVKGGREETQYF. The CDR3 DNA is TGTGCCAGCAGCGTCAAAGGGGGCCGGGAGGAGACCCAGTACTTC.

The rearrangement links TRBV29-1 to TRBJ1-2; 7 positions agree with TRBD1. The CDR3 totals 12 residues. Germline-derived CDR1 and CDR2 are SQVTM and ANQGSEA. The V gene end was trimmed by 3 bases and the J gene end by 7 bases; junction bases not matched to a gene: 5. Here the CDR3 reads CSVEEGARGYTF. The CDR3 DNA reads as TGCAGCGTTGAGGAGGGGGCGCGTGGCTACACCTTC.

The rearrangement joins TRBV9 to TRBJ1-2; D is ambiguous. This CDR3 is built from 15 residues. Germline lookup yields CDR1 SGDLS and CDR2 YYNGEE. V was pared by 0 bases and J by 6 bases, with 15 bases between. The CDR3 nucleotides read TGTGCCAGCAGCGTAGACGGCCGGCCCGGAGATGGCTACACCTTC. It is translated as CASSVDGRPGDGYTF. Variable domain in full (rest from reference TRBV9 and TRBJ1-2): DSGVTQTPKHLITATGQRVTLRCSPRSGDLSVYWYQQSLDQGLQFLIQYYNGEERAKGNILERFSAQQFPDLHSELNLSSLELGDSALYFCASSVDGRPGDGYTFGSGTRLTVV.

V usage is TRBV2 and J usage is TRBJ1-6, with TRBD1 matching 10 bases. Germline V CDR1 and CDR2: SNHLY, FYNNEI. The CDR3 is 15 residues long. V lost 5 bases to trimming and J lost 8 bases; unmatched junction nucleotides: 6. The CDR3 DNA follows: TGTGCCAGCAGTCTACGACAGGGGGCGGATTCACCCCTCCACTTT. Residues: CASSLRQGADSPLHF. Full variable domain (missing parts from reference TRBV2 and TRBJ1-6): EPEVTQTPSHQVTQMGQEVILRCVPISNHLYFYWYRQILGQKVEFLVSFYNNEISEKSEIFDDQFSVERPDGSNFTLKIRSTKLEDSAMYFCASSLRQGADSPLHFGNGTRLTVT.

The CDR3 sequence is CASSQVGGIKTSTDTQYF. In DNA form, the CDR3 reads TGTGCCAGCAGCCAAGTTGGCGGGATCAAAACTAGCACAGATACGCAGTATTTT. The chain joins TRBV3-1 (or the pseudogene TRBV3-2) to TRBJ2-3, with TRBD2 as a possible D gene (6 bases). Deletions cut 1 base from V and 0 bases from J, with 17 bases between. This CDR3 spans 18 amino acids. Germline V lookup: CDR1 LGHDT, CDR2 YNNKEL (reference sequence).

This sequence joins TRBV7-2 and TRBJ2-5; D may be TRBD2 (6 bases). Germline lookup yields CDR1 SGHTA and CDR2 FQGNSA. V lost 7 bases, J lost 4 bases, and 22 bases lay in between. This CDR3 has 16 residues. The CDR3 DNA is TGTGCCAGCACCCCCATTTCCGGGAACGGGGGAGAGACCCAGTACTTC. Its translation: CASTPISGNGGETQYF. The full variable domain, rest sourced from reference TRBV7-2 and TRBJ2-5, is GAGVSQSPSNKVTEKGKDVELRCDPISGHTALYWYRQSLGQGLEFLIYFQGNSAPDKSGLPSDRFSAERTGGSVSTLTIQRTQQEDSAVYLCASTPISGNGGETQYFGPGTRLLVL.

This chain connects TRBV11-2 to TRBJ2-2; 8 bases align to TRBD1. The CDR3 spans 14 residues. Germline assignment: CDR1 SGHAT and CDR2 FQNNGV. After removal of 5 bases from V and 6 bases from J, the junction contained 5 bases not matched to a gene. CDR3 sequence reads: CASSRQGMAGELFF. DNA for the CDR3: TGTGCCAGCAGCCGACAGGGGATGGCCGGGGAGCTGTTTTTT.

V is TRBV7-8 and J is TRBJ1-1; D call uncertain. The ends were cut back, 2 bases at V and 3 bases at J, with 4 bases in the middle. CDR3 length equals 12 residues. CDR1 SGHVS and CDR2 FQNEAQ come from the germline V gene. CDR3 in amino acids: CASSLIDTEAFF. The CDR3, as DNA: TGTGCCAGCAGCTTAATAGACACTGAAGCTTTCTTT.